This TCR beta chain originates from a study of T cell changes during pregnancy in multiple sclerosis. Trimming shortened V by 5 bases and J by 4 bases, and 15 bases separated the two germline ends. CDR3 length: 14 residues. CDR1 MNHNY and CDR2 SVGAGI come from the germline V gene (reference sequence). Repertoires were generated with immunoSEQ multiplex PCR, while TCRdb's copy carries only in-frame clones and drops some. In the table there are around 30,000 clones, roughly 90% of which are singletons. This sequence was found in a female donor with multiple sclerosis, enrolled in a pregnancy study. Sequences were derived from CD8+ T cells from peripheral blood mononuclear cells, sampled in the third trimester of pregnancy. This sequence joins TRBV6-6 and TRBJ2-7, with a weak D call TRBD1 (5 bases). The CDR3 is CASSVDSRGYEQYF. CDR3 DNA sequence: TGTGCCAGCAGTGTCGACAGTCGAGGTTACGAGCAGTACTTC.